One and the same sample provided the 24 T cell receptor beta chains below, sequenced in a study of T cells after yellow fever vaccination. TCRdb analysed the 5' RACE reads with MiXCR anew, one entry per CDR3 protein. The sample holds approximately 120,000 distinct CDR3 sequences, over 12% seen once. The sample in question was CD8+ T cells sorted from PBMCs, obtained 5 days after the yellow fever booster vaccination. The receptor source for this set is a man in his late teens or twenties who received the YFV17D yellow fever vaccine.

This clonotype was detected only a few times. The chain combines TRBV4-2 with TRBJ2-7; the match to TRBD2 covers 13 bases. V was clipped by 4 bases and J by 6 bases; unmatched bases: 9. CDR3 length equals 16 residues. Germline V gives CDR1 LGHNA, CDR2 YNFKEQ. The CDR3 sequence is CASSRATSGGAGEQYF. The CDR3 nucleotides are TGTGCCAGCAGCCGCGCTACTAGCGGGGGGGCAGGCGAGCAGTACTTC.

In its sample, this clonotype was seen a few times. The chain is built from TRBV7-9 and TRBJ1-5, with a tentative D call TRBD1 (6 bases). From germline, CDR1 is SEHNR and CDR2 FQNEAQ (reference sequence). V lost 4 bases and J 0 bases, leaving 13 bases between the germline ends. The CDR3 sequence is 16 residues long. The CDR3 is CASSSPGHHSNQPQHF. The DNA for the CDR3 is TGTGCCAGCAGCTCCCCGGGACACCATAGCAATCAGCCCCAGCATTTT.

This clonotype has only a few counts. The rearrangement uses TRBV30 and TRBJ2-7; D may match TRBD1 or TRBD2 (5 bases each). Trimming left V 0 bases short and J 1 base short, with 22 bases between. Germline lookup yields CDR1 GTSNPN and CDR2 SVGIG (reference sequence). The CDR3 is 18 residues long. DNA of the CDR3: TGTGCCTGGAGTGTTCGTTCGGGGCGGATAGAGGCGTCCTACGAGCAGTACTTC. This translates into CAWSVRSGRIEASYEQYF.

This clonotype was counted many times. The DNA of the CDR3 is TGTGCCAGCAGTGACGGACAGGGGGCAGATACGCAGTATTTT. Translating it yields CASSDGQGADTQYF. The chain employs TRBV6-4 and TRBJ2-3, with TRBD1 identical over 10 bases. This CDR3 spans 14 amino acids. V shed 2 bases and J 4 bases; nucleotides not matched to a gene: 0. Looked up from germline, CDR1 is MRHNA and CDR2 is SNTAGT.

The V and J genes are TRBV20-1 and TRBJ1-5, with D possibly matching TRBD1 (6 bases). V dropped 5 bases and J dropped 1 base, with 15 bases sitting between them. CDR1 and CDR2 (germline): DFQATT, SNEGSKA (reference sequence). This CDR3 is 15 amino acids long. CDR3 region: CSAGPGTSSNQPQHF. The DNA of the CDR3 is TGCAGTGCTGGCCCAGGGACATCGAGCAATCAGCCCCAGCATTTT.

The V gene is TRBV6-6, the J gene TRBJ2-2; no definite D call. From germline, CDR1 is MNHNY and CDR2 SVGAGI (reference sequence). V lost 6 bases to trimming and J lost 0 bases, with 11 bases between them. The CDR3 has 15 residues. CDR3 DNA: TGTGCCAGCAGCCCTCTCGCCCCGAACACCGGGGAGCTGTTTTTT. Its protein product is CASSPLAPNTGELFF.

The V gene is TRBV29-1, the J gene TRBJ2-4; D unclear. Per the germline V gene, CDR1 is SQVTM and CDR2 is ANQGSEA. The V and J ends lost 6 bases and 0 bases respectively, with 15 bases between them. The CDR3 has 15 amino acids. CDR3 in amino acids: CSVDTPALAKNIQYF. The DNA for the CDR3 is TGCAGCGTGGATACCCCAGCATTAGCCAAAAACATTCAGTACTTC.

The CDR3 protein is CASSPDRGLNTEAFF. The CDR3 DNA reads TGTGCCAGCAGCCCGGACAGGGGGCTTAACACTGAAGCTTTCTTT. The rearrangement uses TRBV6-2 or TRBV6-3 and TRBJ1-1, with 11 bases aligning to TRBD1. The V and J ends lost 6 bases and 2 bases, in that order; junction bases with no gene match: 5. Germline values: CDR1 MNHEY, CDR2 SVGEGT. The CDR3 sequence is 15 residues long.

V gene TRBV9 combines with J gene TRBJ2-3, with no clear D. Per the germline V gene, CDR1 is SGDLS and CDR2 is YYNGEE. V dropped 2 bases and J dropped 2 bases, with 18 bases sitting between them. This CDR3 spans 17 amino acids. The CDR3 loop reads CASSVVGRPRPTDTQYF. CDR3 sequence (DNA): TGTGCCAGCAGCGTTGTCGGACGGCCTCGACCCACAGATACGCAGTATTTT.

Notes on this clonotype: One junction end disagrees with the germline gene, perhaps due to a read error. V gene TRBV5-1 combines with J gene TRBJ2-2, with a weak D call TRBD2 (5 bases). The CDR3 loop spans 14 amino acids. Germline assignment: CDR1 SGHRS and CDR2 YFSETQ. The DNA of the CDR3 is TGCGCCAGCAGCTTGGCGGCAGCGACCGGGGAGCTGCTTTTT. Residues: CASSLAAATGELLF.

In this sample, this clonotype turned up a few times. V and J are TRBV5-1 and TRBJ2-1; tentative D call: TRBD1 (7 bases). Germline lookup yields CDR1 SGHRS and CDR2 YFSETQ. Trimming left V 4 bases short and J 8 bases short, with 19 bases between. The CDR3 extends over 15 amino acids. This CDR3 reads CASSGGTAEWDEQFF. The CDR3 DNA reads TGCGCCAGCAGCGGCGGGACAGCTGAATGGGATGAGCAGTTCTTC. Complete variable domain (other parts from reference TRBV5-1 and TRBJ2-1): KAGVTQTPRYLIKTRGQQVTLSCSPISGHRSVSWYQQTPGQGLQFLFEYFSETQRNKGNFPGRFSGRQFSNSRSEMNVSTLELGDSALYLCASSGGTAEWDEQFFGPGTRLTVL.

This clonotype showed up many times. This chain uses TRBV7-9 with TRBJ2-7; D uncertain. V was shortened by 1 base and J by 6 bases, with 10 bases between the two germline ends. Germline assignment: CDR1 SEHNR and CDR2 FQNEAQ (reference sequence). This CDR3 comprises 13 residues. Here the CDR3 reads CASSLDSLAEQYV. The CDR3 DNA reads TGTGCCAGCAGCTTAGACAGTTTAGCCGAGCAGTACGTC.

Only a few counts were recorded for this clonotype. This sequence joins TRBV25-1 and TRBJ2-3; D perhaps matches TRBD1 (5 bases). Germline V lookup: CDR1 MGHDK, CDR2 SYGVNS. CDR3 size: 13 residues. With 5 bases removed from V and 5 bases from J, the gap between germline ends came to 11 bases. CDR3 bases: TGTGCCAGCAGTACCCCAGGGAAAGATACGCAGTATTTT. It encodes CASSTPGKDTQYF. Looking up the rest from reference TRBV25-1 and TRBJ2-3 gives the full variable domain: EADIYQTPRYLVIGTGKKITLECSQTMGHDKMYWYQQDPGMELHLIHYSYGVNSTEKGDLSSESTVSRIRTEHFPLTLESARPSHTSQYLCASSTPGKDTQYFGPGTRLTVL.

This clonotype was seen a handful of times. This sequence joins TRBV4-2 and TRBJ1-4; D not certain. The CDR3 consists of 12 residues. V was trimmed by 6 bases and J by 8 bases, leaving 10 bases between them. Per germline, CDR1 LGHNA and CDR2 YNFKEQ. The CDR3 DNA sequence: TGTGCCAGCAGTGCGGGAAGGGAAAAACTGTTTTTT. Translation gives CASSAGREKLFF.

This clonotype has more than one count but fewer than ten. Germline is not matched at one junction end, which may reflect a read error. The rearrangement links TRBV12-3 or TRBV12-4 to TRBJ2-1; TRBD2 aligns across 12 bases. CDR3 length: 14 residues. CDR3 sequence (DNA): TGTGCCAGCAGTCTAGCGGGGGGGCTCAATGAGCAGTTCTTC. It is translated as CASSLAGGLNEQFF.

The gene calls are TRBV24-1 and TRBJ2-3; 7 positions agree with TRBD2. Germline values: CDR1 KGHDR, CDR2 SFDVKD. V shed 4 bases, J shed 0 bases, and the junction held 3 bases outside the gene matches. The CDR3 spans 15 residues. The CDR3: CATSDPSGSTDTQYF. For the CDR3, the DNA is TGTGCCACCAGTGACCCTAGCGGTAGCACAGATACGCAGTATTTT.

The chain uses TRBV11-2 and TRBJ1-1, with 7 bases matching TRBD1. This CDR3 contains 14 residues. Germline V gives CDR1 SGHAT, CDR2 FQNNGV. Germline trimming cut 5 bases from V and 7 bases from J; bases unmatched to any gene: 10. The CDR3 loop reads CASSKRPDRDEAFF. Written as DNA, the CDR3 is TGTGCCAGCAGCAAGAGACCCGACAGGGATGAAGCTTTCTTT. Using reference TRBV11-2 and TRBJ1-1 for the parts outside the CDR3, the full variable domain is EAGVAQSPRYKIIEKRQSVAFWCNPISGHATLYWYQQILGQGPKLLIQFQNNGVVDDSQLPKDRFSAERLKGVDSTLKIQPAKLEDSAVYLCASSKRPDRDEAFFGQGTRLTVV.

The rearrangement links TRBV3-1 to TRBJ1-4, with 7 positions matching TRBD1. The CDR3 is made up of 18 amino acids. V lost 4 bases to trimming and J lost 2 bases; unmatched junction nucleotides: 13. The germline V gene encodes CDR1 LGHDT and CDR2 YNNKEL (reference sequence). The CDR3 sequence: CASSPRKGQGVTNEKLFF. The DNA of the CDR3 is TGTGCCAGCAGCCCTAGAAAGGGGCAGGGGGTTACTAATGAAAAACTGTTTTTT.

A few counts support this clonotype. The gene calls are TRBV7-6 and TRBJ2-2; D could derive from TRBD1 or TRBD2 (7 bases each). The CDR3 covers 16 residues. With 0 bases removed from V and 4 bases from J, the gap between germline ends came to 12 bases. Germline V CDR1 and CDR2: SGHVS, FNYEAQ. CDR3: CASSLASRGGTGELFF. The CDR3, as DNA: TGTGCCAGCAGCTTAGCGAGCAGGGGGGGCACCGGGGAGCTGTTTTTT.

The rearrangement joins TRBV11-2 to TRBJ2-3; 13 bases align to TRBD2. Germline V gene data show CDR1 as SGHAT and CDR2 as FQNNGV. The junction had 7 bases not matched to a gene; V was cut back by 5 bases and J by 11 bases. The length of the CDR3 is 14 residues. CDR3 amino acids: CASSPPRLAGGQYF. Here the CDR3 DNA reads TGTGCCAGCAGCCCTCCCCGACTAGCGGGGGGGCAGTATTTT.

This clonotype has ten or more counts. V is TRBV25-1 and J is TRBJ2-7; D may be TRBD2 (6 bases). Germline V gene lookup returns CDR1 MGHDK and CDR2 SYGVNS. V dropped 6 bases and J dropped 5 bases, with 14 bases sitting between them. The CDR3 has 13 amino acids. CDR3 in DNA: TGTGCCAGCAGGATCGGGGGAGGCCACGAGCAGTACTTC. This sequence encodes CASRIGGGHEQYF.

There are a few counts of this clonotype. The genes are TRBV5-6 and TRBJ2-3; TRBD1 might be the D (6 bases). This CDR3 spans 15 amino acids. Trimming took 1 base from V and 2 from J, leaving 11 bases between them. Looked up from germline, CDR1 is SGHDT and CDR2 is YYEEEE. The DNA of the CDR3 is TGTGCCAGCAGCTTGTCTGGGGGCGTCACAGATACGCAGTATTTT. It yields the protein CASSLSGGVTDTQYF.

This clonotype showed up just a few times. The rearrangement joins TRBV4-3 to TRBJ2-3; TRBD2 aligns across 7 bases. Losses at the gene ends were 1 base for V and 4 bases for J; bases not matched to a gene: 11. Germline values: CDR1 LGHNA, CDR2 YSLEER. The CDR3 extends over 17 amino acids. The DNA for the CDR3 is TGCGCCAGCAGCCAAGCCCTCGGGTGGGGGAGGGCAGATACGCAGTATTTT. The encoded protein is CASSQALGWGRADTQYF.

The rearrangement uses TRBV7-9 and TRBJ2-7, with a weak D call TRBD1 (6 bases). Looked up from germline, CDR1 is SEHNR and CDR2 is FQNEAQ (reference sequence). This CDR3 is built from 12 residues. Deletions cut 5 bases from V and 5 bases from J, with 10 bases between. The CDR3 sequence is CASSPGTNEQYF. CDR3 nucleotide sequence: TGTGCCAGCAGCCCCGGGACAAACGAGCAGTACTTC.